The source of this T cell receptor beta chain is a study of T-cell reconstitution after alpha-beta-depleted transplantation in children. Overall study findings and caveats: Surviving recipient T cells and thymic progenitors produced the high day-60 TCRbeta diversity seen in some patients.

V gave up 2 bases and J gave up 5 bases, with 18 bases separating them. This CDR3 comprises 15 residues. Germline assignment: CDR1 DFQATT and CDR2 SNEGSKA (reference sequence). This clonotype was recorded many times. No antigen is known for it. Unique molecular identifiers were used in preparing the TCRbeta library. TCRdb analysed the PCR reads with MiXCR anew, one entry per CDR3 protein. The table lists about 470,000 distinct CDR3 sequences, roughly 43% of them singletons. The TCR was taken from a girl aged 2-10 years with aplastic anemia, due to receive a stem cell transplant. The J gene is TRBJ2-5, the V gene TRBV20-1; D is possibly TRBD2 (7 bases). The specimen was PBMCs, collected before TCRalphabeta/CD19-depleted stem cell transplant. The CDR3 loop reads CSARPFRGGAETQYF. As DNA, the CDR3 is TGCAGTGCTAGACCCTTTAGGGGGGGCGCGGAGACCCAGTACTTC.